This T cell receptor (beta chain) appears in the sequencing data of a study of T cell responses to AZD1222 COVID-19 vaccine. Worth noting for this clone: Its antigen is unidentified.

Regarding the study as a whole: Regions left unmutated in variants are reportedly the target of nearly half of spike-specific TCRs.

CDR1 and CDR2 (germline): SGHTA, FQGTGA. Trimming at V came to 3 bases and at J to 4 bases, leaving 11 bases not matched to a gene. This CDR3 spans 17 amino acids. Sequencing used immunoSEQ multiplex PCR; TCRdb keeps in-frame clones, though not all of them. The table records tens of thousands of clones, roughly 80% of them present only once. The source of this sequence is an adult who received the AZD1222 COVID-19 vaccine. The material sequenced was peripheral blood, taken 28 days after the second AZD1222 dose. The V gene is TRBV7-3, the J gene TRBJ2-3, with 9 bases fitting TRBD2. This CDR3 is CASSFLTAGGRSDTQYF. CDR3 coding DNA: TGTGCCAGCAGCTTTCTTACTGCGGGGGGGCGCTCAGATACGCAGTATTTT. Variable domain in full (rest from reference TRBV7-3 and TRBJ2-3): GAGVSQTPSNKVTEKGKYVELRCDPISGHTALYWYRQSLGQGPEFLIYFQGTGAADDSGLPNDRFFAVRPEGSVSTLKIQRTERGDSAVYLCASSFLTAGGRSDTQYFGPGTRLTVL.